The 6 T cell receptor beta chains below all came from one sample that was sequenced in a study of T-cell memory formation after mild COVID-19. Using its own MiXCR run on the 5' RACE reads, TCRdb lists one record per CDR3 protein. The sample comprises about 180,000 distinct CDR3 sequences, approximately 18% of which are singletons, and roughly 4.3% rests with the top ten. Material: PBMCs or a T cell subset sorted from them (not recorded which). All receptors come from a man aged 18 to 29 who had mild COVID-19 (a few samples of this study predate the infection). Cell type and time point are not known.

The chain couples TRBV12-3 or TRBV12-4 to TRBJ2-3, with a possible D match to TRBD2 (6 bases). V dropped 5 bases and J dropped 1 base, with 13 bases sitting between them. The CDR3 extends over 15 amino acids. CDR3 residues: CASSGGVGGTDTQYF. The DNA for the CDR3 is TGTGCCAGCAGTGGCGGGGTCGGGGGCACAGATACGCAGTATTTT.

This rearrangement joins TRBV24-1 to TRBJ2-3, with 10 bases matching TRBD1. The length of the CDR3 is 16 residues. The trim removed 4 bases at V and 5 bases at J, leaving 8 bases unmatched. CDR1 and CDR2 from the germline V gene are KGHDR and SFDVKD. The CDR3 DNA follows: TGTGCCACCAGTGACGCGGGACAGGGGCCCGGAGATACGCAGTATTTT. It encodes CATSDAGQGPGDTQYF.

CDR3 bases: TGCGCCAGCAGCCAACGACAGAGCTCCTACAATGAGCAGTTCTTC. Translated, it gives CASSQRQSSYNEQFF. The chain joins TRBV4-3 to TRBJ2-1; maybe TRBD1 (5 bases). Looked up from germline, CDR1 is LGHNA and CDR2 is YSLEER. This CDR3 has 15 amino acids. The germline V and J ends were trimmed by 2 bases and 0 bases, with 8 bases remaining between them.

The rearrangement uses TRBV4-3 and TRBJ2-7; perhaps TRBD2 as D (6 bases). Germline CDR1 reads LGHNA; CDR2 reads YSLEER. The V and J ends lost 3 bases and 4 bases respectively, with 16 bases between them. CDR3 size: 15 residues. CDR3 nucleotides: TGCGCCAGCAGCCAGGACATGGGACTTACTTACGAGCAGTACTTC. Protein: CASSQDMGLTYEQYF.

This chain uses TRBV7-3 with TRBJ2-3, with 10 nucleotides matching TRBD2. The CDR3 extends over 16 amino acids. The J segment lost 2 bases and the V segment lost 5 bases, leaving 7 bases of the junction unmatched. Germline CDR1 and CDR2: SGHTA and FQGTGA. DNA of the CDR3: TGTGCCAGCAGCCCGCAAGCGGGGGGGTACACAGATACGCAGTATTTT. The encoded protein is CASSPQAGGYTDTQYF. Variable domain in full (rest from reference TRBV7-3 and TRBJ2-3): GAGVSQTPSNKVTEKGKYVELRCDPISGHTALYWYRQSLGQGPEFLIYFQGTGAADDSGLPNDRFFAVRPEGSVSTLKIQRTERGDSAVYLCASSPQAGGYTDTQYFGPGTRLTVL.

The chain carries TRBV20-1 and TRBJ1-2, with 10 bases identical to TRBD1. Trimming at V came to 6 bases and at J to 4 bases, leaving 8 bases not matched to a gene. Germline loops: CDR1 DFQATT, CDR2 SNEGSKA (reference sequence). The CDR3 is 14 amino acids. The CDR3 spells CSANDRGLVYGYTF. The DNA of the CDR3 is TGCAGTGCCAACGACAGGGGGCTCGTCTATGGCTACACCTTC.